Below, 21 T cell receptor beta chains from the same sample are listed, as sequenced in a study of cytomegalovirus exposure and HLA in healthy donors. Researchers ran the PCR with 60 Vbeta and 13 Jbeta primers. Using immunoSEQ multiplex PCR, the repertoire was profiled, and TCRdb retains in-frame clones only, with some absent. The sample has approximately 210,000 clones, roughly 77% seen once. The specimen sequenced was PBMCs. These receptors all come from a male donor in good health and CMV-seropositive.

The CDR3 DNA sequence: TGTGCCAGCAGCCCCAAGCGGGGCACAGATACGCAGTATTTT. Amino acid sequence: CASSPKRGTDTQYF. The V gene is TRBV7-3, the J gene TRBJ2-3, with a possible D match to TRBD2 (6 bases). V was trimmed by 5 bases and J by 1 base, leaving 10 bases between them. Germline CDR1 is SGHTA and CDR2 is FQGTGA. This CDR3 has 14 amino acids.

V usage is TRBV7-3 and J usage is TRBJ2-5; perhaps TRBD1 as D (6 bases). The V gene lost 5 bases and the J gene lost 5 bases, with 6 bases spanning the gap. The CDR3 spans 11 residues. CDR1 and CDR2 from the germline V gene are SGHTA and FQGTGA. The CDR3 is CASSQGETQYF. In DNA, the CDR3 is TGTGCCAGCAGCCAGGGGGAGACCCAGTACTTC.

V and J are TRBV7-2 and TRBJ2-5; 8 bases fit TRBD1. The tail of the sequence fits TRBJ2-7 better, so the J call may be wrong. In germline, CDR1 is SGHTA, CDR2 FQGNSA. CDR3 size: 15 residues. CDR3 loop: CASSLYGTGAYEQYF. In nucleotides, the CDR3 is TGTGCCAGCAGCTTGTACGGGACAGGAGCCTACGAGCAGTACTTC.

The rearrangement links TRBV28 to TRBJ2-1; 7 nucleotides line up with TRBD1. The length of the CDR3 is 15 residues. V gave up 2 bases and J gave up 5 bases; unmatched junction bases: 6. Germline CDR1 and CDR2: MDHEN and SYDVKM. The CDR3 region has the DNA TGTGCCAGCAGTTTAAGGGGGACAGTCCACAATGAGCAGTTCTTC. Translation: CASSLRGTVHNEQFF.

V usage is TRBV7-3 and J usage is TRBJ2-1; TRBD1 might be the D (7 bases). The CDR3 length is 15 residues. Germline V gene data show CDR1 as SGHTA and CDR2 as FQGTGA. The ends were cut back, 4 bases at V and 4 bases at J, with 14 bases in the middle. CDR3 nucleotides: TGTGCCAGCAGCTATACCAGGGGGGCTTACAATGAGCAGTTCTTC. Translating it yields CASSYTRGAYNEQFF.

The chain recombines TRBV4-3 with TRBJ2-7; TRBD2 aligns across 10 bases. The length of the CDR3 is 16 residues. Germline loops: CDR1 LGHNA, CDR2 YSLEER. Trimming removed 1 base from V and 4 bases from J; junction bases left unmatched: 7. CDR3 nucleotides: TGCGCCAGCAGCCAAGTCGCTGGGGGACTAGCGTACGAGCAGTACTTC. It codes for CASSQVAGGLAYEQYF.

A note on this clone: The same CDR3 can be traced to other DNA sequences in this sample. The chain uses TRBV7-2 and TRBJ2-1; the match to TRBD1 covers 11 bases. V was pared by 1 base and J by 6 bases, with 2 bases of the junction left unmatched. Per germline, CDR1 SGHTA and CDR2 FQGNSA. The CDR3 totals 15 residues. CDR3 nucleotides: TGTGCCAGCAGCTTAGGGGACAGGGGGGGCAATGAGCAGTTCTTC. Translating gives CASSLGDRGGNEQFF. Together with reference TRBV7-2 and TRBJ2-1, the CDR3 gives the full variable domain: GAGVSQSPSNKVTEKGKDVELRCDPISGHTALYWYRQSLGQGLEFLIYFQGNSAPDKSGLPSDRFSAERTGGSVSTLTIQRTQQEDSAVYLCASSLGDRGGNEQFFGPGTRLTVL.

The chain recombines TRBV2 with TRBJ1-1; D gene ambiguous. Germline V CDR1 and CDR2: SNHLY, FYNNEI. The CDR3 runs 13 residues. V lost 8 bases and J 0 bases, leaving 10 bases between the germline ends. The CDR3 DNA follows: TGTGCCAGCTTACGGGTGATGAACACTGAAGCTTTCTTT. As protein: CASLRVMNTEAFF.

This sequence joins TRBV7-9 and TRBJ2-7, with 11 positions matching TRBD2. CDR1 and CDR2 (germline): SEHNR, FQNEAQ (reference sequence). Trimming cost V 4 bases and J 7 bases; bases outside gene matches: 9. This CDR3 has 15 amino acids. For the CDR3, the DNA is TGTGCCAGCAGCTCGACTAGCGGGGCTTCGTGGGAGCAGTACTTC. Translating gives CASSSTSGASWEQYF. The variable domain in full, completed from reference TRBV7-9 and TRBJ2-7, reads DTGVSQNPRHKITKRGQNVTFRCDPISEHNRLYWYRQTLGQGPEFLTYFQNEAQLEKSRLLSDRFSAERPKGSFSTLEIQRTEQGDSAMYLCASSSTSGASWEQYFGPGTRLTVT.

This clone was picked up a small number of times. V usage is TRBV7-2 and J usage is TRBJ1-1; 11 bases are shared with TRBD1. The CDR3 is 14 amino acids. Germline V gene lookup returns CDR1 SGHTA and CDR2 FQGNSA. After removal of 5 bases from V and 4 bases from J, the junction contained 3 bases not matched to a gene. CDR3 amino acids: CASSPGTGGTEAFF. CDR3 nucleotide sequence: TGTGCCAGCAGCCCCGGGACAGGGGGCACTGAAGCTTTCTTT.

This clone is a singleton in its sample. The J gene is TRBJ2-2, the V gene TRBV27; 16 bases match TRBD2. With V trimmed by 0 bases and J by 6 bases, 7 bases remained unmatched. There are 19 residues in the CDR3. CDR1 and CDR2 from the germline V gene are MNHEY and SMNVEV (reference sequence). This CDR3 reads CASSLSGLAGGPRAGELFF. The CDR3 coding sequence is TGTGCCAGCAGTTTATCGGGACTAGCGGGGGGGCCCAGGGCCGGGGAGCTGTTTTTT.

The chain employs TRBV7-2 and TRBJ1-2; 8 nucleotides agree with TRBD1. The CDR3 consists of 15 residues. V shed 5 bases and J 0 bases; nucleotides not matched to a gene: 5. The germline V gene has CDR1 SGHTA and CDR2 FQGNSA. The CDR3, as DNA: TGTGCCAGCAGCCCCCGGACAGGGCCTAACTATGGCTACACCTTC. It codes for CASSPRTGPNYGYTF.

Written as DNA, the CDR3 is TGTGCCAGCACCCTGACAGGGGGTCTCACCTACGAGCAGTACTTC. As protein: CASTLTGGLTYEQYF. The chain uses TRBV27 and TRBJ2-7, with 9 bases that match TRBD1. V was pared by 7 bases and J by 2 bases, with 9 bases of the junction left unmatched. The CDR3 contains 15 residues. The V gene's germline CDR1 is MNHEY and CDR2 SMNVEV (reference sequence).

CDR3 DNA: TGTGCCAGCAGTTTGTTTGGTGCAGGGGTGGACTATGGCTACACCTTC. Translating it yields CASSLFGAGVDYGYTF. The genes are TRBV6-5 and TRBJ1-2; weak D call: TRBD1 (6 bases). This CDR3 has 16 residues. Trimming took off 4 bases at V and 3 bases at J, with 18 bases between the two ends. Per germline, CDR1 MNHEY and CDR2 SVGAGI.

V is TRBV4-3 and J is TRBJ2-5; D is perhaps TRBD2 (5 bases). This CDR3 is built from 13 residues. Germline lookup yields CDR1 LGHNA and CDR2 YSLEER. V lost 2 bases and J lost 4, with 8 bases in between. CDR3 nucleotide sequence: TGCGCCAGCAGCCAACGGCTAGCAGAGACCCAGTACTTC. This codes for CASSQRLAETQYF.

In this sample, this clone turned up once. The chain joins TRBV6-5 to TRBJ2-7; D is uncertain. Trimming cost V 0 bases and J 4 bases, with 10 bases left between them. CDR3 length: 14 amino acids. CDR1 and CDR2 (germline): MNHEY, SVGAGI. As DNA, the CDR3 is TGTGCCAGCAGTTACTCGACTTCTGGGTACGAGCAGTACTTC. Amino acids: CASSYSTSGYEQYF.

The J gene is TRBJ1-4, the V gene TRBV9; tentative D call: TRBD1 (6 bases). V dropped 1 base and J dropped 4 bases, with 14 bases sitting between them. Germline V gene data show CDR1 as SGDLS and CDR2 as YYNGEE. The CDR3 contains 16 residues. In DNA, the CDR3 is TGTGCCAGCAGCGTATCGGGGGGGCAGAATAATGAAAAACTGTTTTTT. Its protein is CASSVSGGQNNEKLFF.

V and J are TRBV28 and TRBJ1-5, with D possibly TRBD1 on 5 matching bases. Germline V CDR1 and CDR2: MDHEN, SYDVKM. CDR3 length: 15 residues. Deletions cut 4 bases from V and 6 bases from J, with 16 bases between. CDR3 protein: CASSSYRVGVQPQHF. The CDR3 DNA sequence: TGTGCCAGCAGTTCCTATAGGGTAGGGGTTCAGCCCCAGCATTTT.

J is TRBJ2-5 and V is TRBV6-1; 8 bases are shared with TRBD1. With 3 bases clipped from V and 5 bases from J, the junction kept 5 bases outside the gene matches. CDR3 length: 14 amino acids. Germline V CDR1 and CDR2: MNHNS, SASEGT. DNA for the CDR3: TGTGCCAGCAGTGACAGGGGGCGTGGGGAGACCCAGTACTTC. This translates into CASSDRGRGETQYF.

The chain uses TRBV9 and TRBJ2-5; 9 nucleotides align to TRBD1. This CDR3 has 15 residues. Trimming cost V 3 bases and J 2 bases; bases outside gene matches: 5. Germline CDR1 is SGDLS and CDR2 is YYNGEE. CDR3 nucleotide sequence: TGTGCCAGCAGCGCGGACAGGGGAAGGCAAGAGACCCAGTACTTC. Protein: CASSADRGRQETQYF.

The chain carries TRBV5-8 and TRBJ1-3; TRBD1 aligns across 7 bases. Germline lookup yields CDR1 SGHTS and CDR2 YDEGEE. Germline trimming cut 4 bases from V and 4 bases from J; bases unmatched to any gene: 8. The CDR3 has 15 amino acids. The DNA for the CDR3 is TGTGCCAGCAGCCCGTGGGGACAGTTAGGAAACACCATATATTTT. This gives the protein CASSPWGQLGNTIYF.